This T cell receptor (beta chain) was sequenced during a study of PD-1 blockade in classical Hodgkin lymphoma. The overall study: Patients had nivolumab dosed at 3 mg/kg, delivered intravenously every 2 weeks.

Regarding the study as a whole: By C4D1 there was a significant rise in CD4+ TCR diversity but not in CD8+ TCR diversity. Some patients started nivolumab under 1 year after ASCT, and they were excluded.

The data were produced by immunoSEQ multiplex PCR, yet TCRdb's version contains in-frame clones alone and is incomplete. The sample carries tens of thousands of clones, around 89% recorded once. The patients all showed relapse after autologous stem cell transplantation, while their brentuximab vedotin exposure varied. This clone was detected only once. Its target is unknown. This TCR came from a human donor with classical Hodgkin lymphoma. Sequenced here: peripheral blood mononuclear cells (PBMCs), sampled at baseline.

DNA for the CDR3: TGTGCCAGCAGTGAGGACGCCGGGGGCACTGAAGCTTTCTTT. Its translation is CASSEDAGGTEAFF. The chain couples TRBV6-1 to TRBJ1-1; D is perhaps TRBD1 (5 bases). There are 14 residues in the CDR3. V lost 3 bases to trimming and J lost 4 bases, with 12 bases between them. Germline V CDR1 and CDR2: MNHNS, SASEGT.